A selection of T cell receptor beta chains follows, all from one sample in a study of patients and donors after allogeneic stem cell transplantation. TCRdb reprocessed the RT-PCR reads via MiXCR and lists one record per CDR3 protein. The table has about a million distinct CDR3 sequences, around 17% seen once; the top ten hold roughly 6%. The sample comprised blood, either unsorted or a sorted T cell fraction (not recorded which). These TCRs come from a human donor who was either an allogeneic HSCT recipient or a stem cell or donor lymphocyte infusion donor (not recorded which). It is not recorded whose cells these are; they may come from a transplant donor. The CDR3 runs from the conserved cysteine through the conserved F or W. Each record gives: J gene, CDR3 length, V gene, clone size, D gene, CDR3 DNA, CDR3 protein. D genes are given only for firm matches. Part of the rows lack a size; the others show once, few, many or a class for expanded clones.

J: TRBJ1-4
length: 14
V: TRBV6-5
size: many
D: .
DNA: TGTGCCAGCAGTTATTCAGGATTTAATGAAAAACTGTTTTTT
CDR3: CASSYSGFNEKLFF

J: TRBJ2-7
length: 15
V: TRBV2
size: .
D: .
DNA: TGTGCCAGCAGGGGACACTTAGGGCTACCCCTGGAGCAGTACTTC
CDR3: CASRGHLGLPLEQYF

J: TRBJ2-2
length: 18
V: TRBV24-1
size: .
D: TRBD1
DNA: TGTGCCACCAGTGATTTAGGCAGGGGGCCCCTTGCGGACGGGGAGCTGTTTTTT
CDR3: CATSDLGRGPLADGELFF

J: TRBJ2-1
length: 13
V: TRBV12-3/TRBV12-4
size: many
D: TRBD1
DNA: TGTGCCAGCAGTTCCGGGACAGGGATTGAGCAGTTCTTC
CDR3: CASSSGTGIEQFF

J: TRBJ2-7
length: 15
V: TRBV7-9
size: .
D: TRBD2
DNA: TGTGCCAGCAGCCCCTCTGGCGGGAGGTTCAACGAGCAGTACTTC
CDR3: CASSPSGGRFNEQYF

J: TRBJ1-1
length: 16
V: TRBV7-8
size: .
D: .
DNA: TGTGCCAGCAGCTTAGCGCCGGGGGGTTGGGACACTGAAGCTTTCTTT
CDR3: CASSLAPGGWDTEAFF

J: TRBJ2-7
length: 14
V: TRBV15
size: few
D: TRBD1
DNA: TGTGCCACCAGCAACCGACAGGGCCCTGGGGAGCAGTACTTC
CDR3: CATSNRQGPGEQYF

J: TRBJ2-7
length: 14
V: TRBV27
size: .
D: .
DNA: TGTGCCAGCAGCCTTACGGGGCCGAATCGCGAGCAGTACTTC
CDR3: CASSLTGPNREQYF

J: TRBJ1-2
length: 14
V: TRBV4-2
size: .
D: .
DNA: TGTGCCAGCAGCCAAGAACGCGGCTCCCATGGCTACACCTTC
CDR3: CASSQERGSHGYTF

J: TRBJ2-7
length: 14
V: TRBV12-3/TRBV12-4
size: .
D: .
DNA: TGTGCCAGCAGTTTACAGGGGGGTAGGAACGAGCAGTACTTC
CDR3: CASSLQGGRNEQYF

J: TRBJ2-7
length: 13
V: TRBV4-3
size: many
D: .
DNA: TGCGCCAGCAGCCAAGTAGTCTGGGACGAGCAGTACTTC
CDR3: CASSQVVWDEQYF